Sequencing of this T cell receptor beta chain was carried out in a study of cytomegalovirus exposure and HLA in healthy donors (dated by TCRdb to the late 2010s). Regarding the study in general: An earlier analysis of some 600 of the donors reported roughly 300 Gb of sequence data and 117 million unique TCR beta sequences obtained from about 170 million T cells. About 310 gigabases of sequencing data and 80 million or so unique TCR sequences were included in an early release covering roughly 600 HLA-typed donors. Of the roughly 400 genotyped donors, approximately 82% fell in the genetic ancestry cluster associated with self-reported Caucasian donors. The aim of the study was to test whether cataloging public T cell receptors could identify signatures of past pathogen exposure. The T cell repertoires of under 750 subjects were profiled by immunosequencing and related to cytomegalovirus serostatus. Along with the roughly 670-subject first cohort, a separate validation cohort of 120 different subjects was used. To predict cytomegalovirus infection status, the study combined high-throughput TCR immunosequencing, statistical association of individual TCRs with disease status, and machine learning. A later analysis re-examined previously published TCR beta repertoires from 600 to 700 donors and added high-resolution HLA genotyping to investigate patterns of TCR occurrence. In the later analysis, no new phenotypic data were used to find candidate immune exposures; instead, reliance was placed on TCR beta sequences and their occurrence across donors. An earlier analysis of about 620 of the donors applied high-throughput TCR beta sequencing to assess whether each TCR beta V gene segment acted as functional or pseudogenic. Donor age, sex, ethnicity and CMV serostatus were collected together with the repertoire data. A later genetic analysis took genome-wide SNP genotypes for about 60% of the roughly 670 donors and used that subset as a discovery cohort. All discovery cohort repertoires had been generated on a single sequencing platform. HLA typing covered class I and class II loci at four-digit resolution. Typing coverage differed by locus: A, B, C, DRB1 and DQB1 were typed in about 629-630 donors, DQA1 in about 560, DPA1 in some 600, and DPB1 in just under 490. Several DR-DQ haplotypes were handled as single units for association and clustering because linkage in the cohort was strong. Across under 500 genotyped donors of the cohort, an average of about 220,000 unique TCR beta nucleotide sequences per donor were sequenced, and approximately 17% of those sequences were non-productive. Overall results and qualifications from the work: The study gave a list of about 170 TCR beta chains associated with cytomegalovirus. Three of the identified cytomegalovirus-associated TCR beta chains were confirmed in vitro to be specific for cytomegalovirus antigens. According to a later analysis, TCR association rates differed among HLA loci, with DRB1 alleles showing the most associated TCRs and HLA-C alleles showing the fewest. The presence/absence analyses assumed that sequencing depth was roughly uniform across donors, and that assumption may not be true. Correlated functional status among segregating V segments might reflect linkage disequilibrium, but an unknown experimental factor could not be ruled out. In a later genetic analysis, fewer N-insertions in productive TCRs were reported among donors in an Asian-associated ancestry cluster than the roughly 700-donor mean. The authors suggested that the approach could potentially be generalized to other disease states and immunological phenotypes. Because counts were too low, seventeen rarely observed V segments, including chromosome 9 orphons, were excluded from the earlier analysis of some 540 of the donors. The classifier was reported to diagnose cytomegalovirus status with high specificity and sensitivity in both the original and validation cohorts. According to a later analysis, parvovirus B19, influenza, CMV and Epstein-Barr virus appeared linked to several top co-occurrence clusters. When HLA alleles, especially DR and DQ, strongly co-occurred, TCR associations were difficult to assign to individual alleles. In a later analysis, some 17,000 TCR beta sequences were associated with specific HLA alleles at a false discovery rate of 0.05. The sequencing pipeline was judged likely to have produced a cluster of highly shared sequence variants as a technical artifact. Because HLA typing was missing for some donors at each locus, association tests included only the typed subset. In an earlier analysis of approximately 590 of the donors, most TCR beta V segments were observed in productive rearrangements about 90% or about 30% of the time, broadly matching IMGT annotations. The cohort was sequenced for TCR beta chains only, and without alpha or paired-chain data the features that could be detected were limited. According to a later analysis, most CMV-associated TCR beta chains appeared to be HLA-restricted, and the HLA associations seemed to be driven largely by CMV exposure. Most TCR sequences were observed very rarely across donors, whereas some public TCRs were present in many individuals. For the cohort, immune exposure information was limited to CMV serostatus. In a later analysis, HLA-associated TCR beta chains were found to be more clonally expanded and to have lower generation probabilities than equally common non-associated chains. Some IMGT-functional V segments, including TRBV6-2 and TRBV6-3, could not be told apart with the 87-base-pair reads, so those segments were excluded. A further reported finding was that TCR beta sequences accurately predicted the HLA-A and HLA-B alleles for most subjects in the first cohort. In a later genetic analysis, a missense DCLRE1C variant was associated with V-gene and J-gene trimming of TCR beta chains, and the association was replicated in an independent cohort.

Library method: the immunoSEQ multiplex PCR assay. The multiplex PCR relied on a mix of 60 forward primers for TCR Vbeta segments and 13 reverse primers for TCR Jbeta segments. Amplification of the CDR3 region of rearranged TCR beta genes was performed with a multiplex PCR assay on genomic DNA. Amplified TCR beta libraries were sequenced as 87-base-pair reads on the Illumina HiSeq System. Regarding the original processing steps: A later analysis counted 75 million to 100 million unique TCR beta chains across the approximately 700 repertoires, and 9.5 million to 11 million of these chains were shared by at least two donors. Raw reads were error-corrected and collapsed into unique sequences by a nearest-neighbor algorithm in which closely related sequences were merged to remove PCR and sequencing errors. CDR3 sequences were aligned to IMGT reference sequences to assign V, D and J gene segments. Each retained sequence needed at least a six-nucleotide match to both a V gene segment and a J gene segment. Rearrangements were classified as productive when the CDR3 lacked stop codons and remained in frame with V and J, and all other rearrangements were classified as non-productive. Following IMGT convention, CDR3 was defined as the stretch from the second conserved V-encoded cysteine up to the conserved J-encoded phenylalanine. The earlier analysis of approximately 590 of the donors excluded any sequence lacking an unambiguous match to a single V gene segment. In an earlier analysis of some 590 of the donors, a V segment was called functional when productive rearrangements were above 56.7%, and segregating when the standard deviation between donors exceeded 5%. A statistical classification framework was built for diagnosing cytomegalovirus status from the catalog of TCR beta chain sequences. In a later analysis, TCR nucleotide sequences were compared against IMGT/GENE-DB human TR gene sequences so that V and J genes could be assigned. The TCRdist pipeline was used in a later analysis to assign CDR3 sequences and most-parsimonious VDJ recombination scenarios. In a later analysis, each TCR beta chain was defined by its CDR3 amino acid sequence together with its V-gene family, and reads without a unique V-gene family were excluded. In a later analysis, approximately 590 highly shared, low-generation-probability nucleotide sequences were removed to address suspected cross-contamination and a sequencing artifact. For each public chain, a later analysis derived a clonal expansion index from normalized ranks of inferred template counts within each repertoire. Generation probabilities in a later analysis came from a VDJ recombination model fitted to out-of-frame rearrangements, and those results were checked against IGoR. In a later analysis, hypergeometric tests were used to score TCR-TCR, TCR-HLA and TCR-CMV co-occurrence, with a repertoire-size bias correction applied to TCR pairs. A later analysis estimated false discovery rates by permuting HLA or CMV assignments 20 times. A later analysis grouped co-occurring TCRs with DBSCAN, adding TCRdist sequence similarity when clustering within HLA-allele-positive subsets. Repertoires with fewer than 30,000 or more than 120,000 public chains were left out of co-occurrence clustering, as were five repertoires with anomalous nucleotide sharing. Not all clones reach the TCRdb copy of this immuneACCESS table, which keeps in-frame sequences only. Checked studies attribute under half of the gap to unresolved V genes and leave the rest unexplained. The DNA was the basis for D and trimming; V, J and clone size are from that table. The sample records about 82,000 clones, about 78% of which are singletons. About 3.5% of the sample belongs to the ten largest clones.

In total, more than 500 healthy bone marrow donors made up the cohort. At the time of sampling, every cohort member was nominally healthy, though immune exposures that went unrecorded were likely present. The donor was CMV seronegative and was included in the group of a few hundred seronegative cohort members. Each donor provided a peripheral blood sample, and peripheral blood mononuclear cells were used for TCR beta sequencing. Genomic DNA was extracted from the blood cell samples with the Qiagen DNeasy Blood Extraction Kit. With regard to this clone: The antigen this receptor binds is unknown. Per-nucleotide qualities are absent, and no much larger clonotype sits a single base away.

At the junction V is shortened by 6 bases and J by 2 bases, with 13 bases in between. Looking up the germline V gene (reference sequence) yields CDR1 MNHNY and CDR2 SVGAGI. CDR3 length: 14 amino acids, cysteine to phenylalanine. The only DNA kept is the CDR3, 42 bases in frame from the first base. The clonotype comes from a man over 45 in good health and CMV-seronegative. The sample was PBMCs. The chain employs TRBV6-6 and TRBJ1-2; the D gene cannot be resolved reliably. The CDR3 has the sequence CASSYGSLNYGYTF. The sequenced DNA: TGTGCCAGCAGCTACGGGTCACTAAACTATGGCTACACCTTC.